This record covers a single T cell receptor (beta chain). The record originates from a study of T cells expressing NK-cell markers. Researchers built TCR beta cDNA using 5'RACE template switching with UMIs. TCRdb reanalyzed the 5' RACE reads, giving one entry per CDR3 protein sequence and no DNA. This table lists 300,000 or so distinct CDR3 sequences. The CDR3 loop spans 14 amino acids. The germline V gene has CDR1 LGHNA and CDR2 YSLEER. The chain employs TRBV4-3 and TRBJ1-6; absent DNA, TCRdb's TRBD1 call cannot be checked. The sequencing input was blood T cells: a sorted CD56 or NKG2C T cell subset, CD4+ or CD8+ T cells, or bulk PBMC T cells (not recorded which). The clonotype comes from a woman aged 18 to 69 in good health. This CDR3 reads CASSQEGGNSPLHF.